Detailed here is one T cell receptor (beta chain). Participants reported their clinical history, and cohort assignment relied on those reports. Original processing notes: Using reference gene primer amplification, nucleated cell counts were estimated. Repertoires were generated with immunoSEQ multiplex PCR, while TCRdb's copy carries only in-frame clones and drops some. V, J and clone size reflect that table, while D and trimming were determined from the DNA. The sample contains around 360,000 clones, about 90% of which appear only once. This entry is derived from a study of blood T cell repertoires in COVID-19. The overall study: The analysed material was cDNA or gDNA that came from T cells, B-cell-depleted T cells, or PBMCs.

Germline V gives CDR1 ENHRY, CDR2 SYGVKD. The CDR3 extends over 17 amino acids. V was pared by 4 bases and J by 0 bases, with 16 bases between. The clonotype was recovered from a woman younger than 45 who had recovered from COVID-19. The chain links TRBV10-3 to TRBJ1-3; tentatively, D is TRBD1 (6 bases). Sequencing was done on a sample of PBMCs or T cells enriched from blood (not recorded which). The DNA of the CDR3 is TGTGCCATCAGTGGAACCGGGACAAAGAGCTCTGGAAACACCATATATTTT. It codes for CAISGTGTKSSGNTIYF.